This T cell receptor (beta chain) was sequenced in a study of blood T cells in healthy people across ages. Study-level findings and limits: Naive CD4+ cells and diversity were both higher in long-lived donors than in aged donors. CMV infection status of these donors was not known. It was found that TCR beta diversity correlated strongly with the percentage of naive T cells.

Together with a sample-barcoded 5' primer, a J-beta primer mix was included in a second PCR lasting about 7 to 11 cycles. Using its own MiXCR run on the 5' RACE reads, TCRdb lists one record per CDR3 protein. This table has approximately 1.5 million distinct CDR3 sequences, 42% appearing once. At least 5.5 micrograms of total RNA were extracted per sample. Remarks on this clonotype: Its antigen is not known.

J gave up 4 bases and V 6 bases, and 11 bases lay outside the gene matches. The CDR3 extends over 15 amino acids. Per the germline V gene, CDR1 is DFQATT and CDR2 is SNEGSKA (reference sequence). Sequences were obtained from blood. V usage is TRBV20-1 and J usage is TRBJ2-1; 8 bases match TRBD2. This receptor was taken from a woman between 18 and 29 years old in good health. CDR3 nucleotide sequence: TGCAGTGCAAAAGAGCGGGAGCTATCTTACAATGAGCAGTTCTTC. It specifies CSAKERELSYNEQFF.